A single sample gave rise to the 9 T cell receptor beta chains below, sequenced in a study of blood T cells in healthy people across ages. A second about 7 to 12 cycle PCR used barcoded and J-beta primers. TCRdb redid the calling of the 5' RACE reads with MiXCR, one entry per CDR3 protein. The data show roughly 1,500,000 distinct CDR3 sequences, with roughly 32% seen just once and around 11% held by the top ten. Sequenced: blood. The receptor set was obtained from a woman in her 30s in good health.

The chain uses TRBV6-1 and TRBJ2-7; 11 bases match TRBD2. V shed 9 bases and J 3 bases; nucleotides not matched to a gene: 4. This CDR3 is 13 amino acids long. Germline CDR1 is MNHNS and CDR2 is SASEGT. DNA for the CDR3: TGTGCCAGTGAGGGACTAGCGGACTACGAGCAGTACTTC. Protein product: CASEGLADYEQYF.

This clonotype was seen ten or more times. This chain joins TRBV29-1 and TRBJ1-2; no clear D gene. Germline CDR1 is SQVTM and CDR2 is ANQGSEA. This CDR3 is 12 amino acids long. With 4 bases removed from V and 8 bases from J, the gap between germline ends came to 14 bases. This CDR3 is CSVGPDTRGYTF. The CDR3 nucleotides are TGCAGCGTTGGTCCCGACACCCGCGGCTACACCTTC.

The chain carries TRBV7-2 and TRBJ2-1; 8 bases agree with TRBD2. J gave up 7 bases and V 4 bases, and 9 bases lay outside the gene matches. CDR3 length: 15 residues. CDR1 is SGHTA and CDR2 is FQGNSA in the germline V gene. The CDR3, as DNA: TGTGCCAGCAGCTCTGGGGTAGCGGGATATAATGAGCAGTTCTTC. This codes for CASSSGVAGYNEQFF. Based on the CDR3 plus reference TRBV7-2 and TRBJ2-1, the full variable domain is GAGVSQSPSNKVTEKGKDVELRCDPISGHTALYWYRQSLGQGLEFLIYFQGNSAPDKSGLPSDRFSAERTGGSVSTLTIQRTQQEDSAVYLCASSSGVAGYNEQFFGPGTRLTVL.

The gene calls are TRBV7-8 and TRBJ2-6; D might be TRBD1 or TRBD2, each matching 6 bases. The germline V and J ends were trimmed by 2 bases and 1 base, with 12 bases remaining between them. CDR1 SGHVS and CDR2 FQNEAQ come from the germline V gene. CDR3 size: 17 residues. CDR3 sequence reads: CASSLRLGGSGANVLTF. The CDR3 region has the DNA TGTGCCAGCAGCTTAAGACTAGGGGGGTCTGGGGCCAACGTCCTGACTTTC.

This chain joins TRBV20-1 and TRBJ2-7; the D gene is possibly TRBD1 (5 bases). Germline CDR1 reads DFQATT; CDR2 reads SNEGSKA (reference sequence). V was pared by 3 bases and J by 7 bases, with 16 bases between. CDR3 size: 13 residues. CDR3 in amino acids: CSASWGSQGEQYF. The CDR3 DNA follows: TGCAGTGCTAGTTGGGGTTCCCAGGGAGAGCAGTACTTC.

This clonotype has at least ten counts. V and J are TRBV9 and TRBJ2-1, with D tentatively TRBD2 (5 bases). Trimming took 0 bases from V and 2 from J, leaving 9 bases between them. The CDR3 loop spans 15 amino acids. Germline V gene sequence: CDR1 SGDLS, CDR2 YYNGEE. The CDR3 protein is CASSVGSGAYNEQFF. CDR3 sequence (DNA): TGTGCCAGCAGCGTAGGGTCCGGGGCCTACAATGAGCAGTTCTTC.

This clonotype was observed a handful of times. The chain combines TRBV28 with TRBJ1-1, with D possibly TRBD1 on 5 matching bases. Trimming left V 5 bases short and J 0 bases short, with 13 bases between. There are 15 residues in the CDR3. The germline V gene encodes CDR1 MDHEN and CDR2 SYDVKM. DNA of the CDR3: TGTGCCAGCAGTCCGTCCGGGGCTATGAACACTGAAGCTTTCTTT. Its translation: CASSPSGAMNTEAFF.

This clonotype showed up just a few times. The chain carries TRBV6-1 and TRBJ1-1; D not certain. Germline loops: CDR1 MNHNS, CDR2 SASEGT. V gave up 0 bases and J gave up 3 bases, with 8 bases separating them. The CDR3 extends over 14 amino acids. The CDR3 loop reads CASSEARRDTEAFF. CDR3 DNA: TGTGCCAGCAGTGAAGCGCGGAGGGACACTGAAGCTTTCTTT.

This chain connects TRBV28 to TRBJ2-7; 9 bases align to TRBD2. This CDR3 has 14 amino acids. Per the germline V gene, CDR1 is MDHEN and CDR2 is SYDVKM. V shed 6 bases, J shed 5 bases, and the junction held 8 bases outside the gene matches. The CDR3 loop reads CASSLAGDPHEQYF. The DNA of the CDR3 is TGTGCCAGCAGCTTAGCGGGAGACCCCCACGAGCAGTACTTC. Using reference TRBV28 and TRBJ2-7 for the parts outside the CDR3, the full variable domain is DVKVTQSSRYLVKRTGEKVFLECVQDMDHENMFWYRQDPGLGLRLIYFSYDVKMKEKGDIPEGYSVSREKKERFSLILESASTNQTSMYLCASSLAGDPHEQYFGPGTRLTVT.